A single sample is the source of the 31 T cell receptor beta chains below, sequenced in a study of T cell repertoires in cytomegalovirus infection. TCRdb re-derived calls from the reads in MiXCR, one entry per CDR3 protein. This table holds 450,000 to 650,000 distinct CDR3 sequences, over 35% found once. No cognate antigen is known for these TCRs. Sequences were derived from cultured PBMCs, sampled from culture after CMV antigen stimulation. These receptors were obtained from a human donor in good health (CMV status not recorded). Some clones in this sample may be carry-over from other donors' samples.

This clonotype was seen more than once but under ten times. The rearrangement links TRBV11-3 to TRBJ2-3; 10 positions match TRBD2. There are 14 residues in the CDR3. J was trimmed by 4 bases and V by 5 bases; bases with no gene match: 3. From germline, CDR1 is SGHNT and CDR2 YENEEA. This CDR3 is CASSVGTSADTQYF. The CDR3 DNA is TGTGCCAGCAGCGTCGGGACTAGCGCAGATACGCAGTATTTT.

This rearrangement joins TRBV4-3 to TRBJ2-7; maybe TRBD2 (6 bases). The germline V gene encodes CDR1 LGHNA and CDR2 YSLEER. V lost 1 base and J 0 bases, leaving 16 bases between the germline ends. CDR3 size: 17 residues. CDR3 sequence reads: CASSQVGLRGSSYEQYF. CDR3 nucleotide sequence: TGCGCCAGCAGCCAAGTCGGTTTACGGGGGAGCTCCTACGAGCAGTACTTC.

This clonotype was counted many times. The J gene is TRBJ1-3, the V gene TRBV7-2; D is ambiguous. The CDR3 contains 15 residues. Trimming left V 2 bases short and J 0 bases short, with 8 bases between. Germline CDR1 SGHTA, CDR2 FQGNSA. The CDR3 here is CASSLWGNSGNTIYF. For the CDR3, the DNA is TGTGCCAGCAGCTTATGGGGAAACTCTGGAAACACCATATATTTT.

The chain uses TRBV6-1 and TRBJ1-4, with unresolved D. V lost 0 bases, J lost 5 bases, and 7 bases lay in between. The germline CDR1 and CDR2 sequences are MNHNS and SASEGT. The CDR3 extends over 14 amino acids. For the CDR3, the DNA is TGTGCCAGCAGTGAAGCGCTGGCAAATGAAAAACTGTTTTTT. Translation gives CASSEALANEKLFF.

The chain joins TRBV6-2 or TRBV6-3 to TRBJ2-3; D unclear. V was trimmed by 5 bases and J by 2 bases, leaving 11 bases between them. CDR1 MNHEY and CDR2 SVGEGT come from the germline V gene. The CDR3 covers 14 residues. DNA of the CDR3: TGTGCCAGCAGTGAGATCGCGTACACAGATACGCAGTATTTT. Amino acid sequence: CASSEIAYTDTQYF.

CDR3 in DNA: TGTGCCAGCAGCATAACGACAGGCCCCACAGATACGCAGTATTTT. It yields the protein CASSITTGPTDTQYF. The chain carries TRBV7-9 and TRBJ2-3; possible D gene TRBD1, 6 bases. V dropped 5 bases and J dropped 2 bases, with 14 bases sitting between them. The CDR3 is 15 residues long. Germline V gene lookup returns CDR1 SEHNR and CDR2 FQNEAQ (reference sequence). Combining the CDR3 with reference TRBV7-9 and TRBJ2-3 gives the whole variable domain DTGVSQNPRHKITKRGQNVTFRCDPISEHNRLYWYRQTLGQGPEFLTYFQNEAQLEKSRLLSDRFSAERPKGSFSTLEIQRTEQGDSAMYLCASSITTGPTDTQYFGPGTRLTVL.

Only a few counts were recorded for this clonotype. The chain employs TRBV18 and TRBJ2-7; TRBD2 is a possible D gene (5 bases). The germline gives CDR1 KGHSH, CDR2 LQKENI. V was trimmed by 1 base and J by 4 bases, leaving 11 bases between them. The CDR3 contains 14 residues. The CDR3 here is CASSPRAGPYEQYF. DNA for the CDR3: TGTGCCAGCTCACCACGGGCGGGTCCGTACGAGCAGTACTTC.

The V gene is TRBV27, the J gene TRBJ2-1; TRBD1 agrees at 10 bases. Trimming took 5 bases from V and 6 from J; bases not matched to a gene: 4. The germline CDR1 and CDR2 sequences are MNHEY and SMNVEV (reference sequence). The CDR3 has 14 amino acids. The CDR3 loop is CASSLRQGANEQFF. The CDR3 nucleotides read TGTGCCAGCAGTCTACGACAGGGGGCCAATGAGCAGTTCTTC.

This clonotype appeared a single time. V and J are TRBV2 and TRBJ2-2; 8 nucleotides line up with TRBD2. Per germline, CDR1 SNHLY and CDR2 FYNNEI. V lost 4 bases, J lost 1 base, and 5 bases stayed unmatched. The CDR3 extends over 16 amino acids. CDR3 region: CASSVRLAGNTGELFF. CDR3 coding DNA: TGTGCCAGCAGTGTTCGTCTAGCGGGGAACACCGGGGAGCTGTTTTTT. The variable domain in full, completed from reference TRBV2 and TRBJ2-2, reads EPEVTQTPSHQVTQMGQEVILRCVPISNHLYFYWYRQILGQKVEFLVSFYNNEISEKSEIFDDQFSVERPDGSNFTLKIRSTKLEDSAMYFCASSVRLAGNTGELFFGEGSRLTVL.

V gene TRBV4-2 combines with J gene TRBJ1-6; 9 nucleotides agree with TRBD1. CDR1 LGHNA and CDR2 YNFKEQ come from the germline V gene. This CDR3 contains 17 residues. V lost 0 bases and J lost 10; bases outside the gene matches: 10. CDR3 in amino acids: CASSQEVVKGTGSPLHF. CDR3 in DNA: TGTGCCAGCAGCCAAGAAGTGGTCAAGGGGACAGGGTCACCCCTCCACTTT.

The CDR3 nucleotides read TGTGCCAGCAGCCACAGGGGATTCGGTGGCACTGAAGCTTTCTTT. It codes for CASSHRGFGGTEAFF. This chain links TRBV5-8 with TRBJ1-1; 7 nucleotides agree with TRBD1. The CDR3 contains 15 residues. V was clipped by 4 bases and J by 4 bases; unmatched bases: 10. Germline V gene sequence: CDR1 SGHTS, CDR2 YDEGEE.

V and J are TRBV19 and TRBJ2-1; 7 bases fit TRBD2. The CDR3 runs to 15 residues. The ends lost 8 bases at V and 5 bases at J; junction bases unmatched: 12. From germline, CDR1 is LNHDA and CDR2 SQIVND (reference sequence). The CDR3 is CASSPLAIKHNEQFF. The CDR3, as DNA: TGTGCCAGTTCCCCACTAGCGATAAAACACAATGAGCAGTTCTTC.

CDR3 bases: TGTGCCAGCAGCTGGGACAGCCACAATGAGCAGTTCTTC. This gives the protein CASSWDSHNEQFF. V and J are TRBV5-4 and TRBJ2-1; 7 nucleotides agree with TRBD1. The CDR3 loop spans 13 amino acids. The V segment lost 3 bases and the J segment 5 bases; nucleotides outside the gene matches: 2. The germline CDR1 and CDR2 sequences are SGHNT and YYREEE (reference sequence).

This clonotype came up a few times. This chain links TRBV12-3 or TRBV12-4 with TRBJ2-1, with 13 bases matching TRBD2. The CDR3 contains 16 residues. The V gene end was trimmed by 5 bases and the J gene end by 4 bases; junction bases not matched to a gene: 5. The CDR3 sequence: CASSLPGLAGYNEQFF. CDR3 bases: TGTGCCAGCAGTCTCCCGGGACTAGCGGGGTACAATGAGCAGTTCTTC.

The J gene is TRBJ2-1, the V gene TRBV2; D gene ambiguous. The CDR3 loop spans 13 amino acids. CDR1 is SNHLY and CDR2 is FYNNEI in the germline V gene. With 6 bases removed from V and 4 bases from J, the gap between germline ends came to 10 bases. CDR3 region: CASRPEPYNEQFF. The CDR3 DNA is TGTGCCAGCAGGCCGGAACCATACAATGAGCAGTTCTTC.

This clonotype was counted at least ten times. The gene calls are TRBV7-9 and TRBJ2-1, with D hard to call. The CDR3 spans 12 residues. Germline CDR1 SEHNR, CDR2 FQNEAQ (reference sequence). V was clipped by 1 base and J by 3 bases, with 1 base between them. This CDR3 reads CASSLDYNEQFF. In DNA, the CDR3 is TGTGCCAGCAGCTTAGACTACAATGAGCAGTTCTTC.

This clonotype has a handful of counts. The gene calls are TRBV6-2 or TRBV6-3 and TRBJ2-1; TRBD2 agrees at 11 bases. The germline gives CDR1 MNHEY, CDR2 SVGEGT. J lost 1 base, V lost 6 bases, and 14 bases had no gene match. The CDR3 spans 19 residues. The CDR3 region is CASRARSLAGGRSYNEQFF. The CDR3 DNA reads TGTGCCAGCAGAGCCCGCAGTCTAGCGGGAGGTCGATCCTACAATGAGCAGTTCTTC.

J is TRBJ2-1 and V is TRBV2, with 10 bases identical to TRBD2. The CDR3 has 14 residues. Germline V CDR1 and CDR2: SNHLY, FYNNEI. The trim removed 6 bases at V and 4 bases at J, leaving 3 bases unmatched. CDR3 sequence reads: CASSQLAGYNEQFF. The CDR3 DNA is TGTGCCAGCAGCCAACTAGCGGGGTACAATGAGCAGTTCTTC.

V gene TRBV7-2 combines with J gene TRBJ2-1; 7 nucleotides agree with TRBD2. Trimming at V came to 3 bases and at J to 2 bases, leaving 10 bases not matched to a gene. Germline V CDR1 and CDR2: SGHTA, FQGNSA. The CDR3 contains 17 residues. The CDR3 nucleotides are TGTGCCAGCAGCTTTAGGTCCGGGAGGATCACCTACAATGAGCAGTTCTTC. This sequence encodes CASSFRSGRITYNEQFF. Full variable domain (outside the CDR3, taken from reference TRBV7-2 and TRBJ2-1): GAGVSQSPSNKVTEKGKDVELRCDPISGHTALYWYRQSLGQGLEFLIYFQGNSAPDKSGLPSDRFSAERTGGSVSTLTIQRTQQEDSAVYLCASSFRSGRITYNEQFFGPGTRLTVL.

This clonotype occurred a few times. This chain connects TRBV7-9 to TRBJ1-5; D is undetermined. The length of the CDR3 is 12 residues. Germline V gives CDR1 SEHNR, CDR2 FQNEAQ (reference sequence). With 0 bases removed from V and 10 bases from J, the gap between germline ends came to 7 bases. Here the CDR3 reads CASSLAGNPQHF. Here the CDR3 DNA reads TGTGCCAGCAGCTTAGCGGGAAATCCCCAGCATTTT. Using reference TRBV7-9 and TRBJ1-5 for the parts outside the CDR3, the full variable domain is DTGVSQNPRHKITKRGQNVTFRCDPISEHNRLYWYRQTLGQGPEFLTYFQNEAQLEKSRLLSDRFSAERPKGSFSTLEIQRTEQGDSAMYLCASSLAGNPQHFGDGTRLSIL.

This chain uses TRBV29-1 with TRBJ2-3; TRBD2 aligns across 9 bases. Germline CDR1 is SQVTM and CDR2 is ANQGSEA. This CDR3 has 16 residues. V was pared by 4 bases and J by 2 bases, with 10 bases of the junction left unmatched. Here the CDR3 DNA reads TGCAGCGTTGCGCAGTTAGCGGGGGCGCACACAGATACGCAGTATTTT. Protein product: CSVAQLAGAHTDTQYF.

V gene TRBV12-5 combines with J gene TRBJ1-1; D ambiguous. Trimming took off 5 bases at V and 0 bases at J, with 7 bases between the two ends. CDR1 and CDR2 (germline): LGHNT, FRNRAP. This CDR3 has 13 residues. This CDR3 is CASGQPLNTEAFF. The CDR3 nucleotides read TGTGCTAGTGGTCAACCATTGAACACTGAAGCTTTCTTT.

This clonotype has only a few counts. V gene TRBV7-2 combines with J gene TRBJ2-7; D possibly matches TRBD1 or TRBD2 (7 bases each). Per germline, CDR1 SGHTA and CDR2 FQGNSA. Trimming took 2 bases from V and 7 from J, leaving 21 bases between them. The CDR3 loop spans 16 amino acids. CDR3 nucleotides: TGTGCCAGCAGCTTATGGGGGGGCACTACAGGGGAGGAGCAGTACTTC. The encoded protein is CASSLWGGTTGEEQYF.

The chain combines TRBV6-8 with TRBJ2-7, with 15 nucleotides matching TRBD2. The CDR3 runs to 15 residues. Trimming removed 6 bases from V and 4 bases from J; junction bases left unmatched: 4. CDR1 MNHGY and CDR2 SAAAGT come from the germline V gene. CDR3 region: CASSGTSGRLYEQYF. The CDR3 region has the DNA TGTGCCAGCAGCGGGACTAGCGGGAGGTTGTACGAGCAGTACTTC.

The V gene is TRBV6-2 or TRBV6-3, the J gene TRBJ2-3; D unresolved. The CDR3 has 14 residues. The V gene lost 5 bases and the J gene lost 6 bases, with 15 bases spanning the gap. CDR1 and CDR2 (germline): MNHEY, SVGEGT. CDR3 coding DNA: TGTGCCAGCAGTACAAGGATCCAAGTGGATACGCAGTATTTT. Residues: CASSTRIQVDTQYF.

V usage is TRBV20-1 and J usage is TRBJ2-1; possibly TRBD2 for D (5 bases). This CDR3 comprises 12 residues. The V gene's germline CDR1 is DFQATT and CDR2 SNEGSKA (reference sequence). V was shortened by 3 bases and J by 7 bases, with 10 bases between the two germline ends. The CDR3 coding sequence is TGCAGTGCTAGTGCGGGCGTAAATGAGCAGTTCTTC. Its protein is CSASAGVNEQFF.

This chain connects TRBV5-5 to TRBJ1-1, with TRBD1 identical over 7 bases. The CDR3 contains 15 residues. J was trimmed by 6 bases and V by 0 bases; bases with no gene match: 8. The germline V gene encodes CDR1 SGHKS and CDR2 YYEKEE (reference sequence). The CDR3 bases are TGTGCCAGCAGCTTGGTTTACCAGGGGGAGGCTGAAGCTTTCTTT. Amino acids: CASSLVYQGEAEAFF.

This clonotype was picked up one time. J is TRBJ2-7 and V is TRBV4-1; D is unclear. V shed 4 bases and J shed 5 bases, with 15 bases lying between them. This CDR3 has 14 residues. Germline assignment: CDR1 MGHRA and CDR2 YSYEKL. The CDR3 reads CASSRAIEPDEQYF. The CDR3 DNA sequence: TGCGCCAGCAGCCGGGCCATCGAACCGGACGAGCAGTACTTC.

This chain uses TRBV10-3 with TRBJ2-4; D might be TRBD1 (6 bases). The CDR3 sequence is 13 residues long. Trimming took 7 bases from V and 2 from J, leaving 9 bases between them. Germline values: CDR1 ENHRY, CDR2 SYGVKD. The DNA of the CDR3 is TGTGCCATCATGGACAGCACCAAAAACATTCAGTACTTC. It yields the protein CAIMDSTKNIQYF.

CDR3 nucleotide sequence: TGTGCCAGCAGTCTCCGAAGACAGGGGGCGAGGTACGGAAGCACAGATACGCAGTATTTT. Protein: CASSLRRQGARYGSTDTQYF. This chain links TRBV2 with TRBJ2-3; TRBD1 matches 10 bases. CDR1 is SNHLY and CDR2 is FYNNEI in the germline V gene. This CDR3 contains 20 residues. The V and J ends lost 5 bases and 0 bases, in that order; junction bases with no gene match: 17.

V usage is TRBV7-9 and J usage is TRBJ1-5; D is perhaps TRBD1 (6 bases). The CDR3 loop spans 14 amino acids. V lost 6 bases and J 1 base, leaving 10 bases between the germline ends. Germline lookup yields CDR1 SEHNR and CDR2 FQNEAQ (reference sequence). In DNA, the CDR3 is TGTGCCAGCAGATCCGACAGGAGCAATCAGCCCCAGCATTTT. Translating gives CASRSDRSNQPQHF.